Presented here are 15 T cell receptor beta chains from one specimen sequenced in a study of human T cells and chemical hapten exposure listed by TCRdb under 2021. Preparation of the library involved RACE. Sequencing relied on a NextSeq 500. In-frame beta chains were kept once TCRdb had trimmed the public reads at Q25 with fastp and called clones with MiXCR. Entries that share a CDR3 protein sequence are merged under the most common genes and DNA. The sample table lists approximately 95,000 distinct CDR3 sequences, more than 9.5% of them with a count of one. The biggest ten clones account for roughly 3% of the sample. Interpreted using the paper, the time point label stands for: patch test 2, 6 weeks after DPC sensitization. The sample's treatment or condition, from its label and the paper: therapeutic diphenylcyclopropenone sensitization with weekly scalp DPC. The source material was whole blood, sampled in connection with sensitization to the hapten diphenylcyclopropenone (DPC). Every receptor here comes from a woman aged 40 to 49 with alopecia areata. Some clones in this sample may be carry-over from other donors' samples.

This clonotype was picked up many times. The chain couples TRBV4-2 to TRBJ1-2; D unresolved. The V and J ends lost 0 bases and 7 bases respectively, with 6 bases between them. The CDR3 extends over 12 amino acids. Germline V lookup: CDR1 LGHNA, CDR2 YNFKEQ. The CDR3 region has the DNA TGTGCCAGCAGCCAAGATGGGATTGGCTACACCTTC. The encoded protein is CASSQDGIGYTF.

This clonotype was recorded many times. This rearrangement joins TRBV7-8 to TRBJ2-3, with TRBD2 matching over 10 bases. The CDR3 has 16 residues. V lost 3 bases to trimming and J lost 4 bases; unmatched junction nucleotides: 7. The germline V gene has CDR1 SGHVS and CDR2 FQNEAQ. Here the CDR3 reads CASSFSSGGAADTQYF. CDR3 coding DNA: TGTGCCAGCAGCTTTTCCAGCGGGGGGGCCGCAGATACGCAGTATTTT.

This clonotype was detected ten times or more. The chain employs TRBV6-2 or TRBV6-3 and TRBJ1-6; 7 bases line up with TRBD1. V was clipped by 2 bases and J by 5 bases; unmatched bases: 12. The V gene's germline CDR1 is MNHEY and CDR2 SVGEGT. The CDR3 length is 18 residues. CDR3 residues: CASSYEAATGVNNSPLHF. The CDR3 bases are TGTGCCAGCAGTTACGAAGCCGCAACAGGGGTAAATAATTCACCCCTCCACTTT.

Many counts were recorded for this clonotype. The rearrangement links TRBV12-3 or TRBV12-4 to TRBJ2-5; D is possibly TRBD1 (6 bases). The CDR3 runs to 18 residues. V lost 2 bases, J lost 1 base, and 20 bases lay in between. This CDR3 is CASSLRLDRRGSQETQYF. The CDR3, as DNA: TGTGCCAGCAGTTTAAGGCTGGACAGAAGGGGGTCCCAAGAGACCCAGTACTTC.

Written as DNA, the CDR3 is TGTGCCAGCTCACCAGACGGGGCGGGCACTGAAGCTTTCTTT. Translated, it gives CASSPDGAGTEAFF. The rearrangement joins TRBV18 to TRBJ1-1; D is perhaps TRBD1 (5 bases). This CDR3 contains 14 residues. Germline V gene sequence: CDR1 KGHSH, CDR2 LQKENI. Deletions cut 2 bases from V and 4 bases from J, with 11 bases between. The entire variable domain, with the rest obtained from reference TRBV18 and TRBJ1-1, is as follows: NAGVMQNPRHLVRRRGQEARLRCSPMKGHSHVYWYRQLPEEGLKFMVYLQKENIIDESGMPKERFSAEFPKEGPSILRIQQVVRGDSAAYFCASSPDGAGTEAFFGQGTRLTVV.

This clonotype showed up just a few times. This rearrangement joins TRBV30 to TRBJ1-6; perhaps TRBD1 as D (6 bases). The CDR3 contains 18 residues. Germline-derived CDR1 and CDR2 are GTSNPN and SVGIG (reference sequence). Trimming stripped 2 bases from V and 1 base from J, with 18 bases between. The CDR3 coding sequence is TGTGCCTGGAGTTTACAGGGAGGTGGCAGATCCTATAATTCACCCCTCCACTTT. Translation gives CAWSLQGGGRSYNSPLHF.

This clonotype was observed once. J is TRBJ1-6 and V is TRBV6-2 or TRBV6-3, with D perhaps TRBD1 (6 bases). V lost 6 bases and J 8 bases, leaving 14 bases between the germline ends. Per germline, CDR1 MNHEY and CDR2 SVGEGT. This CDR3 has 14 residues. CDR3 nucleotides: TGTGCCAGCAGACCCAGGGGAAGGGATTCACCCCTCCACTTT. Translated: CASRPRGRDSPLHF.

This clonotype is termed medium-sized (0.01 to 0.1%). V gene TRBV24-1 combines with J gene TRBJ2-1; D not resolved. CDR3 length: 13 amino acids. Germline CDR1 and CDR2: KGHDR and SFDVKD. Deletions cut 5 bases from V and 8 bases from J, with 12 bases between. The CDR3 region is CATSAILKDEQFF. The CDR3 coding sequence is TGTGCCACCAGTGCCATCCTTAAAGATGAGCAGTTCTTC.

The genes are TRBV7-9 and TRBJ2-5; D ambiguous. Looked up from germline, CDR1 is SEHNR and CDR2 is FQNEAQ (reference sequence). Trimming removed 6 bases from V and 3 bases from J, with 5 bases in between. The CDR3 is 11 amino acids. In DNA, the CDR3 is TGTGCCAGCAGTGTGAAAGAGACCCAGTACTTC. Protein product: CASSVKETQYF. Filled out from reference TRBV7-9 and TRBJ2-5, the complete variable domain reads DTGVSQNPRHKITKRGQNVTFRCDPISEHNRLYWYRQTLGQGPEFLTYFQNEAQLEKSRLLSDRFSAERPKGSFSTLEIQRTEQGDSAMYLCASSVKETQYFGPGTRLLVL.

This clonotype was recorded at least ten times. The chain has TRBV5-1 and TRBJ2-5, with D perhaps TRBD2 (5 bases). The ends were cut back, 0 bases at V and 5 bases at J, with 11 bases in the middle. This CDR3 spans 14 amino acids. Germline V gene data show CDR1 as SGHRS and CDR2 as YFSETQ. This CDR3 reads CASSLGTRSETQYF. As DNA, the CDR3 is TGCGCCAGCAGCTTGGGTACTAGATCCGAGACCCAGTACTTC.

This clonotype was recorded a few times. V and J are TRBV20-1 and TRBJ2-5, with a tentative D call TRBD1 (6 bases). The CDR3 has 15 residues. The germline gives CDR1 DFQATT, CDR2 SNEGSKA (reference sequence). Trimming removed 2 bases at V and 2 bases at J, with 15 bases between. CDR3 region: CSARSRGFGQETQYF. The CDR3 nucleotides are TGCAGTGCTAGAAGCAGGGGATTTGGGCAAGAGACCCAGTACTTC.

This clonotype was detected many times. The CDR3 loop is CATLGQEHYNEQFF. The CDR3 coding sequence is TGTGCCACCCTAGGGCAGGAACACTACAATGAGCAGTTCTTC. The chain links TRBV10-3 to TRBJ2-1; no reliable D call. This CDR3 contains 14 residues. Germline V gives CDR1 ENHRY, CDR2 SYGVKD. V lost 10 bases, J lost 3 bases, and 16 bases lay in between.

This clonotype came up many times. This rearrangement joins TRBV2 to TRBJ1-1; TRBD1 might be the D (5 bases). The CDR3 has 14 amino acids. Per the germline V gene, CDR1 is SNHLY and CDR2 is FYNNEI. With 7 bases removed from V and 4 bases from J, the gap between germline ends came to 16 bases. The CDR3 nucleotides read TGTGCCAGCAAACCCAACCGGGACGGCACTGAAGCTTTCTTT. As protein: CASKPNRDGTEAFF.

This clonotype occurred many times. The gene calls are TRBV18 and TRBJ2-7; 10 bases match TRBD2. Germline trimming cut 5 bases from V and 0 bases from J; bases unmatched to any gene: 19. This CDR3 is 20 amino acids long. CDR1 KGHSH and CDR2 LQKENI come from the germline V gene. As DNA, the CDR3 is TGTGCCAGCTCAGTGAAATCGGGACTAGCGACTTCCAACGGCTCCTACGAGCAGTACTTC. Translation: CASSVKSGLATSNGSYEQYF.

This clonotype turned up a few times. The chain combines TRBV7-9 with TRBJ1-1; TRBD1 agrees at 10 bases. Germline trimming cut 5 bases from V and 4 bases from J; bases unmatched to any gene: 1. From germline, CDR1 is SEHNR and CDR2 FQNEAQ (reference sequence). This CDR3 spans 13 amino acids. In nucleotides, the CDR3 is TGTGCCAGCAGCGGGACAGGGGTCACTGAAGCTTTCTTT. Translation: CASSGTGVTEAFF. Drawing the rest from reference TRBV7-9 and TRBJ1-1, the complete variable domain is DTGVSQNPRHKITKRGQNVTFRCDPISEHNRLYWYRQTLGQGPEFLTYFQNEAQLEKSRLLSDRFSAERPKGSFSTLEIQRTEQGDSAMYLCASSGTGVTEAFFGQGTRLTVV.